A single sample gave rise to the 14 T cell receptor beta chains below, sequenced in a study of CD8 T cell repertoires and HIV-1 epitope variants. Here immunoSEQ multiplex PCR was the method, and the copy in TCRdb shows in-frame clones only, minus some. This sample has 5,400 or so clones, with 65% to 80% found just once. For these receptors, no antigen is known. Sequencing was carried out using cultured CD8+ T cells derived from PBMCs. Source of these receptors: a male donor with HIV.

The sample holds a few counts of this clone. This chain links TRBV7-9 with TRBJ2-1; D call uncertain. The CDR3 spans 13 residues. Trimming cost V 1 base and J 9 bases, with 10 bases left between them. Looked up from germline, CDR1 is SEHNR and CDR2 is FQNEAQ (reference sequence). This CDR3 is CASSLDGASEQFF. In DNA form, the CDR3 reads TGTGCCAGCAGCTTAGACGGTGCCAGTGAGCAGTTCTTC. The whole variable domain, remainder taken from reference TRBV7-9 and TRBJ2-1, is DTGVSQNPRHKITKRGQNVTFRCDPISEHNRLYWYRQTLGQGPEFLTYFQNEAQLEKSRLLSDRFSAERPKGSFSTLEIQRTEQGDSAMYLCASSLDGASEQFFGPGTRLTVL.

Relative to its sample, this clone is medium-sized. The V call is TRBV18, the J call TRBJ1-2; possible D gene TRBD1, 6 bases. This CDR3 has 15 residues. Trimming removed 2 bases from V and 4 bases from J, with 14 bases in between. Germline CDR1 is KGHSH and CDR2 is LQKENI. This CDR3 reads CASSPNSGEGYGYTF. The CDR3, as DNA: TGTGCCAGCTCACCAAATTCAGGGGAGGGCTATGGCTACACCTTC.

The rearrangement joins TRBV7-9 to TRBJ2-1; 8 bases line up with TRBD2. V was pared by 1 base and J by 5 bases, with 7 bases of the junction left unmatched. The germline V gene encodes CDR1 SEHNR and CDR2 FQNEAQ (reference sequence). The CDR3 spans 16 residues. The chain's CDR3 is CASSLGASGLNNEQFF. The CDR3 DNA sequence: TGTGCCAGCAGCTTAGGTGCTAGCGGGTTAAACAATGAGCAGTTCTTC.

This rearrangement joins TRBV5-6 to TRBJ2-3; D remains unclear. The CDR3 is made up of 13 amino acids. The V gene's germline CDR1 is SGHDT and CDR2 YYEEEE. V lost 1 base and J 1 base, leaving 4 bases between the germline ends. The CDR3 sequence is CASSLTGTDTQYF. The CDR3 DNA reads TGTGCCAGCAGCTTGACAGGCACAGATACGCAGTATTTT. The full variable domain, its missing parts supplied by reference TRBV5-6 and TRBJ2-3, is DAGVTQSPTHLIKTRGQQVTLRCSPKSGHDTVSWYQQALGQGPQFIFQYYEEEERQRGNFPDRFSGHQFPNYSSELNVNALLLGDSALYLCASSLTGTDTQYFGPGTRLTVL.

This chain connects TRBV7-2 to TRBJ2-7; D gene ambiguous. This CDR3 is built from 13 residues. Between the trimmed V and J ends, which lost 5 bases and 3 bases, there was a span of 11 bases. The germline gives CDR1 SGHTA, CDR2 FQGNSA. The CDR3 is CASSEVDFYEQYF. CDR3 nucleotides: TGTGCCAGCAGCGAGGTGGATTTCTACGAGCAGTACTTC.

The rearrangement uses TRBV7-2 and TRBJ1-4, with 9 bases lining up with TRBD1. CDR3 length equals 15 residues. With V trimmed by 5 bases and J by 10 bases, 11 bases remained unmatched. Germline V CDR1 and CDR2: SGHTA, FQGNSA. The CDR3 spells CASSPDGTGLGKLFF. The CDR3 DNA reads TGTGCCAGCAGCCCGGACGGGACAGGGTTAGGAAAACTGTTTTTT. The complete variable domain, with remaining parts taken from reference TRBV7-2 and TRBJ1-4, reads GAGVSQSPSNKVTEKGKDVELRCDPISGHTALYWYRQSLGQGLEFLIYFQGNSAPDKSGLPSDRFSAERTGGSVSTLTIQRTQQEDSAVYLCASSPDGTGLGKLFFGSGTQLSVL.

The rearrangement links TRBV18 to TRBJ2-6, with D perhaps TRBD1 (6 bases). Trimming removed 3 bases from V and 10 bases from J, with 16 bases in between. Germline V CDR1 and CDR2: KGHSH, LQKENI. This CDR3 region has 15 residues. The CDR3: CASSPGTGTLNVLTF. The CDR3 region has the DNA TGTGCCAGCTCACCGGGAACCGGGACATTGAACGTCCTGACTTTC. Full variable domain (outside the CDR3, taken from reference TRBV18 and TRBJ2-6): NAGVMQNPRHLVRRRGQEARLRCSPMKGHSHVYWYRQLPEEGLKFMVYLQKENIIDESGMPKERFSAEFPKEGPSILRIQQVVRGDSAAYFCASSPGTGTLNVLTFGAGSRLTVL.

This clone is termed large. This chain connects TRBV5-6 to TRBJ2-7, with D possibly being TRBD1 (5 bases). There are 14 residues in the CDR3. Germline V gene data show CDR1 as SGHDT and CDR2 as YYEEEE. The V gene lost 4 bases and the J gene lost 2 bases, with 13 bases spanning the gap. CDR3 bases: TGTGCCAGCAGCGACTCGACAGTTACCTACGAGCAGTACTTC. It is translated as CASSDSTVTYEQYF.

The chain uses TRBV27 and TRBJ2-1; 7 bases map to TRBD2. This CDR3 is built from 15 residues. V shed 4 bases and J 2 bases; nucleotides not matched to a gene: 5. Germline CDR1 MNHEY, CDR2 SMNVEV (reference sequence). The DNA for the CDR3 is TGTGCCAGCAGTTCAGGCGGGAGTGCCTACAATGAGCAGTTCTTC. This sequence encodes CASSSGGSAYNEQFF.

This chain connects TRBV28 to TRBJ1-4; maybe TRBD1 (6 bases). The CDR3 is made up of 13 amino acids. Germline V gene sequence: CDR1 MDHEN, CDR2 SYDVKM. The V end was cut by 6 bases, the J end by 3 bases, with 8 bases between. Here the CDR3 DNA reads TGTGCCAGCAGCAGGGGCTCTAATGAAAAACTGTTTTTT. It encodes CASSRGSNEKLFF.

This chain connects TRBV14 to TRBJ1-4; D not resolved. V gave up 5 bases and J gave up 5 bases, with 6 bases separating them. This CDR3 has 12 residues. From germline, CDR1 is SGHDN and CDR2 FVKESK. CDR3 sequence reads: CASSLGNEKLFF. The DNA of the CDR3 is TGTGCCAGCAGCTTGGGGAATGAAAAACTGTTTTTT.

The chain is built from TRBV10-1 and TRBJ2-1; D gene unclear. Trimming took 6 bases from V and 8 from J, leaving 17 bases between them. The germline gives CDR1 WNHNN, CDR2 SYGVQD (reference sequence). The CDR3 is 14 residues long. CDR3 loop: CASSDPLRTDEQFF. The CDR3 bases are TGCGCCAGCAGCGACCCTCTTAGGACGGATGAGCAGTTCTTC.

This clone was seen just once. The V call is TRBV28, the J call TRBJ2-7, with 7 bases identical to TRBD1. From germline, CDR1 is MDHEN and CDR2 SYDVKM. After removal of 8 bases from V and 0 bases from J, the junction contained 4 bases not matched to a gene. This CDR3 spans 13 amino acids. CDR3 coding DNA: TGTGCCAGCGTGGACAGGAGCTCCTACGAGCAGTACTTC. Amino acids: CASVDRSSYEQYF.

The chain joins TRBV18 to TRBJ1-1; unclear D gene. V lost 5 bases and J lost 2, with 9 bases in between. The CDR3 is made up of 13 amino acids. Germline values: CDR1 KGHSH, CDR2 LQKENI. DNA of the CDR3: TGTGCCAGCTCATCGGTCACCAACACTGAAGCTTTCTTT. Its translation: CASSSVTNTEAFF.